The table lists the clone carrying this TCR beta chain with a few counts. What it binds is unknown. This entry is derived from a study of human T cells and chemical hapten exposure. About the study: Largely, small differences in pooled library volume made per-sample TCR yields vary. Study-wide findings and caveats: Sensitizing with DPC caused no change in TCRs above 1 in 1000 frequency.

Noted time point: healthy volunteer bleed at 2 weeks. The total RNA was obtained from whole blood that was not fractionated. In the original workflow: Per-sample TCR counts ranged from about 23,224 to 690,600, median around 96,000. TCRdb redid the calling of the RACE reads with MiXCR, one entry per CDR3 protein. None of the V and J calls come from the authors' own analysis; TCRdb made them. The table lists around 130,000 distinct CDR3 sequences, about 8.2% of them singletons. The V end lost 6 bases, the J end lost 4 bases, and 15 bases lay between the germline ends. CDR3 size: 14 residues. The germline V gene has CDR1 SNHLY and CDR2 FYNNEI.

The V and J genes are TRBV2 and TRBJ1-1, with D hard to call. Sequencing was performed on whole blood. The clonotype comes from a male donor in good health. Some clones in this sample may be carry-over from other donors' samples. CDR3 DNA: TGTGCCAGCAGAACCGGGGATTGGAGCACTGAAGCTTTCTTT. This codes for CASRTGDWSTEAFF.